Each of the 26 T cell receptor beta chains below was sequenced from the same sample in a study of regulatory T cells in long-lasting Graves disease. Through Arm-PCR of CDR3 regions and iRepertoire HTBI primers, TCR beta libraries were built. One entry per CDR3 protein results from TCRdb running MiXCR on the multiplex PCR reads. The sample has approximately 470,000 distinct CDR3 sequences, 15% to 20% seen once; the top ten hold 12%. Time point here: newly diagnosed GD, antithyroid drugs for less than 3 months. RNA isolated from PBMCs was used to make the TCR library. These data are also associated with another study on T cells in Graves' hyperthyroidism and ophthalmopathy.

The starting material was peripheral blood mononuclear cells (PBMCs), obtained at new diagnosis, from a patient treated with antithyroid drugs. The source is a man aged 40-49 years with Graves disease.

The rearrangement links TRBV6-1 to TRBJ1-5; D not resolved. Per the germline V gene, CDR1 is MNHNS and CDR2 is SASEGT. The CDR3 consists of 16 residues. V was shortened by 8 bases and J by 2 bases, with 19 bases between the two germline ends. The CDR3 coding sequence is TGTGCCAGCTCGGTACTGGTCCGGGGTGGCAATCAGCCCCAGCATTTT. Protein product: CASSVLVRGGNQPQHF.

This clonotype occurred many times. The gene calls are TRBV29-1 and TRBJ2-7, with D maybe TRBD2 (5 bases). Germline CDR1 and CDR2: SQVTM and ANQGSEA. The length of the CDR3 is 15 residues. V was clipped by 5 bases and J by 7 bases, with 24 bases between them. CDR3 sequence (DNA): TGCAGCGTTCGTCCGGAGAACCTCCGAACGGGAGAGCAGTACTTC. Protein: CSVRPENLRTGEQYF.

The rearrangement uses TRBV6-9 and TRBJ2-1; tentatively, D is TRBD2 (6 bases). The ends were cut back, 3 bases at V and 8 bases at J, with 14 bases in the middle. Germline CDR1 reads MNHGY; CDR2 reads SVAAGI. This CDR3 has 14 residues. Written as DNA, the CDR3 is TGTGCCAGCAGTTACGGGCTAGCGCGGGATGAGCAGTTCTTC. As protein: CASSYGLARDEQFF.

Comment on this clonotype: This may be a read error: a much more frequent sequence differs by one nucleotide. It is likely a read error, because the conserved phenylalanine at the end of the CDR3 is missing. V and J are TRBV6-1 and TRBJ2-4; D gene unclear. Germline V gene lookup returns CDR1 MNHNS and CDR2 SASEGT. V was clipped by 5 bases and J by 7 bases, with 12 bases between them. The CDR3 runs to 13 residues. This CDR3 is CASSQNIRNIQYL. The DNA for the CDR3 is TGTGCCAGCAGTCAGAATATTCGGAACATTCAGTACCTC.

In its sample, this clonotype was seen many times. The V call is TRBV20-1, the J call TRBJ2-7, with TRBD2 as a possible D gene (5 bases). Trimming removed 3 bases from V and 2 bases from J, with 14 bases in between. Looked up from germline, CDR1 is DFQATT and CDR2 is SNEGSKA (reference sequence). The CDR3 has 14 amino acids. The CDR3 coding sequence is TGCAGTGCTAGGCAGGTTGTGGGAGCCTACGAGCAGTACTTC. As protein: CSARQVVGAYEQYF.

Of note for this clonotype: A read error is possible here, since a much larger clone lies one base away. V usage is TRBV2 and J usage is TRBJ2-1; unclear D gene. Germline V lookup: CDR1 SNHLY, CDR2 FYNNEI. This CDR3 has 17 residues. The CDR3 DNA follows: TGTGCCAGCAGTGATTGGCTAGTTACGATTCGGTACAATGGGCAGTTCTTC. It specifies CASSDWLVTIRYNGQFF.

This clonotype was recorded at least ten times. V gene TRBV2 combines with J gene TRBJ2-3; TRBD2 might be the D (6 bases). Germline V CDR1 and CDR2: SNHLY, FYNNEI. V lost 4 bases, J lost 0 bases, and 11 bases lay in between. The CDR3 totals 15 residues. In DNA form, the CDR3 reads TGTGCCAGCAGTGGGGGACTTACTAGCACAGATACGCAGTATTTT. Translated: CASSGGLTSTDTQYF.

The chain couples TRBV9 to TRBJ2-3; TRBD1 agrees at 7 bases. The length of the CDR3 is 14 residues. Germline lookup yields CDR1 SGDLS and CDR2 YYNGEE. J gave up 4 bases and V 3 bases, and 5 bases lay outside the gene matches. CDR3 protein: CASSEGGVADTQYF. The CDR3 bases are TGTGCCAGCAGCGAAGGGGGCGTCGCAGATACGCAGTATTTT. Full variable domain (outside the CDR3, taken from reference TRBV9 and TRBJ2-3): DSGVTQTPKHLITATGQRVTLRCSPRSGDLSVYWYQQSLDQGLQFLIQYYNGEERAKGNILERFSAQQFPDLHSELNLSSLELGDSALYFCASSEGGVADTQYFGPGTRLTVL.

This clonotype has at least ten counts. The rearrangement links TRBV7-3 to TRBJ2-3, with TRBD2 matching 12 bases. This CDR3 contains 19 residues. The J segment lost 1 base and the V segment lost 5 bases, leaving 13 bases of the junction unmatched. Looked up from germline, CDR1 is SGHTA and CDR2 is FQGTGA. This CDR3 reads CASSRDKTSGSPGTDTQYF. CDR3 sequence (DNA): TGTGCCAGCAGCCGCGATAAGACTAGCGGGAGTCCAGGCACAGATACGCAGTATTTT. Drawing the rest from reference TRBV7-3 and TRBJ2-3, the complete variable domain is GAGVSQTPSNKVTEKGKYVELRCDPISGHTALYWYRQSLGQGPEFLIYFQGTGAADDSGLPNDRFFAVRPEGSVSTLKIQRTERGDSAVYLCASSRDKTSGSPGTDTQYFGPGTRLTVL.

This clonotype was counted a few times. The chain couples TRBV3-1 to TRBJ1-2, with TRBD1 matching 7 bases. Trimming cost V 6 bases and J 0 bases; bases outside gene matches: 4. CDR1 is LGHDT and CDR2 is YNNKEL in the germline V gene (reference sequence). There are 14 residues in the CDR3. CDR3 coding DNA: TGTGCCAGCAGGCTCGGGACAGCTAACTATGGCTACACCTTC. It codes for CASRLGTANYGYTF.

This clonotype has just a few counts. This chain connects TRBV7-2 to TRBJ1-2; 7 bases are a match to TRBD1. V was clipped by 2 bases and J by 6 bases; unmatched bases: 6. This CDR3 has 14 amino acids. In germline, CDR1 is SGHTA, CDR2 FQGNSA. The CDR3 loop is CASSLYNRGDGYTF. The CDR3 region has the DNA TGTGCCAGCAGCTTATATAACAGGGGAGATGGCTACACCTTC.

This clonotype was counted ten times or more. The rearrangement links TRBV12-3 or TRBV12-4 to TRBJ2-7; D ambiguous. This CDR3 region has 17 residues. Trimming left V 4 bases short and J 0 bases short, with 19 bases between. CDR3 amino acids: CASSWGDVVGNSYEQYF. The CDR3 coding sequence is TGTGCCAGCAGTTGGGGTGACGTCGTAGGGAACTCCTACGAGCAGTACTTC.

This clonotype was recorded at least ten times. This chain links TRBV6-2 or TRBV6-3 with TRBJ2-7; 7 bases are shared with TRBD1. This CDR3 has 13 residues. Trimming cost V 4 bases and J 5 bases; bases outside gene matches: 5. Per germline, CDR1 MNHEY and CDR2 SVGEGT. CDR3 in DNA: TGTGCCAGCAGTTCGACAGGGACCCACGAGCAGTACTTC. Its translation: CASSSTGTHEQYF.

This clonotype has a count of ten or more. The chain joins TRBV28 to TRBJ1-2, with a tentative D call TRBD1 (5 bases). The germline CDR1 and CDR2 sequences are MDHEN and SYDVKM. Deletions cut 7 bases from V and 4 bases from J, with 10 bases between. This CDR3 is 12 amino acids long. DNA of the CDR3: TGTGCCAGCATTGGTGGGGGCTATGGCTACACCTTC. Its protein product is CASIGGGYGYTF.

The table lists this clonotype with many counts. The V gene is TRBV3-1, the J gene TRBJ2-7, with D tentatively TRBD1 (6 bases). The CDR3 has 14 residues. Trimming shortened V by 2 bases and J by 4 bases, and 12 bases separated the two germline ends. The germline V gene has CDR1 LGHDT and CDR2 YNNKEL (reference sequence). CDR3 DNA sequence: TGTGCCAGCAGCCAATATCTGGGGGCTTACGAGCAGTACTTC. This codes for CASSQYLGAYEQYF.

V is TRBV7-9 and J is TRBJ2-7; tentative D call: TRBD1 (6 bases). The CDR3 extends over 15 amino acids. Trimming took off 5 bases at V and 2 bases at J, with 16 bases between the two ends. Germline V gene sequence: CDR1 SEHNR, CDR2 FQNEAQ (reference sequence). CDR3 region: CASSPPNDRTYEQYF. CDR3 in DNA: TGTGCCAGCAGCCCCCCGAATGACAGGACCTACGAGCAGTACTTC.

This clonotype has ten or more counts. The J gene is TRBJ2-7, the V gene TRBV18; no definite D call. This CDR3 is built from 15 residues. CDR1 KGHSH and CDR2 LQKENI come from the germline V gene. Between the trimmed V and J ends, which lost 2 bases and 3 bases, there was a span of 14 bases. CDR3: CASSPDRGEDYEQYF. CDR3 DNA sequence: TGTGCCAGCTCACCAGACCGTGGTGAGGACTACGAGCAGTACTTC.

This clonotype was counted many times. The CDR3 protein is CASSSRTGGTDTQYF. CDR3 sequence (DNA): TGTGCCAGCAGCTCACGGACAGGCGGGACAGATACGCAGTATTTT. The chain employs TRBV12-3 or TRBV12-4 and TRBJ2-3, with TRBD1 matching over 7 bases. The trim removed 6 bases at V and 3 bases at J, leaving 9 bases unmatched. The CDR3 is 15 amino acids.

This clonotype occurred many times. The V and J genes are TRBV7-8 and TRBJ2-2, with D unclear. Germline values: CDR1 SGHVS, CDR2 FQNEAQ. This CDR3 spans 14 amino acids. V was trimmed by 2 bases and J by 7 bases, leaving 11 bases between them. CDR3 DNA: TGTGCCAGCAGCTTAATCCGGTCCGTCGGGGAGCTGTTTTTT. Protein: CASSLIRSVGELFF.

This clonotype was seen more than once but under ten times. The chain joins TRBV5-4 to TRBJ2-5, with 11 nucleotides matching TRBD1. The CDR3 contains 16 residues. Germline V gives CDR1 SGHNT, CDR2 YYREEE (reference sequence). With V trimmed by 0 bases and J by 5 bases, 6 bases remained unmatched. The CDR3 DNA reads as TGTGCCAGCAGCTTGGCCGGACAGGGGGCAATGGAGACCCAGTACTTC. Its translation is CASSLAGQGAMETQYF.

This clonotype was found many times. The CDR3 DNA reads TGCAGTGCGACCGGAGACTTGGTCGGGGGGACCCAGTACTTC. This codes for CSATGDLVGGTQYF. V is TRBV20-1 and J is TRBJ2-5; TRBD2 might be the D (6 bases). The length of the CDR3 is 14 residues. The ends were cut back, 6 bases at V and 7 bases at J, with 21 bases in the middle. The V gene's germline CDR1 is DFQATT and CDR2 SNEGSKA (reference sequence).

This clonotype was detected many times. The rearrangement joins TRBV2 to TRBJ1-5; D is undetermined. Germline V gene sequence: CDR1 SNHLY, CDR2 FYNNEI. The CDR3 covers 14 residues. Between the trimmed V and J ends, which lost 3 bases and 4 bases, there was a span of 10 bases. CDR3 nucleotide sequence: TGTGCCAGCAGTGATAACTTAAGTAATCAGCCCCAGCATTTT. It is translated as CASSDNLSNQPQHF.

This clonotype was observed a handful of times. V gene TRBV9 combines with J gene TRBJ2-5; 8 nucleotides line up with TRBD1. Germline V gene sequence: CDR1 SGDLS, CDR2 YYNGEE. This CDR3 has 15 residues. V shed 4 bases and J 1 base; nucleotides not matched to a gene: 6. CDR3 amino acids: CASSPGQGRQETQYF. CDR3 nucleotides: TGTGCCAGCAGCCCCGGACAGGGACGCCAAGAGACCCAGTACTTC. Full variable domain (rest looked up from reference TRBV9 and TRBJ2-5): DSGVTQTPKHLITATGQRVTLRCSPRSGDLSVYWYQQSLDQGLQFLIQYYNGEERAKGNILERFSAQQFPDLHSELNLSSLELGDSALYFCASSPGQGRQETQYFGPGTRLLVL.

In its sample, this clonotype was seen a few times. This chain uses TRBV6-5 with TRBJ1-1; D is ambiguous. This CDR3 comprises 13 residues. V was clipped by 2 bases and J by 5 bases, with 9 bases between them. Germline values: CDR1 MNHEY, CDR2 SVGAGI. The DNA of the CDR3 is TGTGCCAGCAGTTACGGGGAAAATACTGAAGCTTTCTTT. Residues: CASSYGENTEAFF.

This clonotype was detected ten times or more. CDR3 coding DNA: TGTGCCAGCAGCACTGCCGAGACTCCCAGTTACGAGCAGTACTTC. Encoded protein: CASSTAETPSYEQYF. J is TRBJ2-7 and V is TRBV7-9; the D is unclear. The germline CDR1 and CDR2 sequences are SEHNR and FQNEAQ (reference sequence). Trimming pared 5 bases from V and 4 bases from J, leaving 18 bases between. This CDR3 contains 15 residues.

This clonotype was seen more than once but under ten times. The J gene is TRBJ2-2, the V gene TRBV20-1; no clear D gene. The CDR3 has 14 residues. Between the trimmed V and J ends, which lost 5 bases and 1 base, there was a span of 11 bases. Germline-derived CDR1 and CDR2 are DFQATT and SNEGSKA (reference sequence). This chain's CDR3 is CSACKTRNTGELFF. The CDR3, as DNA: TGCAGTGCTTGCAAGACACGGAACACCGGGGAGCTGTTTTTT.